Below, 5 T cell receptor beta chains from the same sample are listed, as sequenced in a study of T cell changes during pregnancy in multiple sclerosis. The data were produced by immunoSEQ multiplex PCR, yet TCRdb's version contains in-frame clones alone and is incomplete. The sample lists about 38,000 clones, about 91% occurring once. This sample comprised CD8+ T cells from peripheral blood mononuclear cells, obtained after pregnancy. Receptors originate from a female donor with multiple sclerosis, enrolled in a pregnancy study.

This chain joins TRBV10-3 and TRBJ2-7; 11 bases map to TRBD1. The germline V gene encodes CDR1 ENHRY and CDR2 SYGVKD. V shed 8 bases, J shed 5 bases, and the junction held 2 bases outside the gene matches. This CDR3 is built from 12 residues. CDR3 loop: CAIRTGGNEQYF. The CDR3 DNA reads TGTGCCATCCGGACAGGGGGCAACGAGCAGTACTTC.

This clone appeared a single time. The V gene is TRBV30, the J gene TRBJ1-2; the D gene is possibly TRBD1 (6 bases). This CDR3 comprises 11 residues. CDR1 and CDR2 (germline): GTSNPN, SVGIG (reference sequence). In DNA form, the CDR3 reads TGTACCGCAAAGGGGGTGGATGGCTACACCTTC. Protein product: CTAKGVDGYTF.

The chain combines TRBV7-9 with TRBJ2-1; D is perhaps TRBD1 (6 bases). The ends were cut back, 1 base at V and 8 bases at J, with 15 bases in the middle. Looked up from germline, CDR1 is SEHNR and CDR2 is FQNEAQ (reference sequence). This CDR3 comprises 15 residues. The CDR3 DNA is TGTGCCAGCAGCTTAGACCAGGGGCGTCTCGATGAGCAGTTCTTC. The encoded protein is CASSLDQGRLDEQFF.

J is TRBJ2-1 and V is TRBV5-4; maybe TRBD1 (5 bases). CDR3 length: 13 amino acids. Per germline, CDR1 SGHNT and CDR2 YYREEE (reference sequence). The germline V and J ends were trimmed by 4 bases and 15 bases, with 20 bases remaining between them. In DNA, the CDR3 is TGTGCCAGCAGCCCCCCGGAATTTGGGGCAGTGTTCTTC. Protein product: CASSPPEFGAVFF.

The gene calls are TRBV27 and TRBJ1-5; no reliable D call. This CDR3 region has 13 residues. Trimming removed 2 bases from V and 2 bases from J, with 4 bases in between. Germline CDR1 MNHEY, CDR2 SMNVEV (reference sequence). The CDR3: CASSLQGNQPQHF. The CDR3 DNA follows: TGTGCCAGCAGTTTACAGGGCAATCAGCCCCAGCATTTT.